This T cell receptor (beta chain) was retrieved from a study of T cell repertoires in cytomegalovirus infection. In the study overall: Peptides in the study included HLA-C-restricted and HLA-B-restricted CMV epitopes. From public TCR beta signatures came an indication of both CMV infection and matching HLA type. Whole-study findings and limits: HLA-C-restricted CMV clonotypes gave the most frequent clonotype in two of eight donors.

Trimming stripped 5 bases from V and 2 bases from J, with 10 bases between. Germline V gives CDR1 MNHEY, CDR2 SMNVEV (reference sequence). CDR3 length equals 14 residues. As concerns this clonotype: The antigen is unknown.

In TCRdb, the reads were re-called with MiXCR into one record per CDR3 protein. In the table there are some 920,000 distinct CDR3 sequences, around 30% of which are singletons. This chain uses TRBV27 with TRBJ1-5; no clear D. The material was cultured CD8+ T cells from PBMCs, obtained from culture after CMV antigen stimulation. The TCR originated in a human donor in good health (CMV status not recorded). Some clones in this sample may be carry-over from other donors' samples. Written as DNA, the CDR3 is TGTGCCAGCAGTCACGGGCTCCGCAATCAGCCCCAGCATTTT. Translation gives CASSHGLRNQPQHF.